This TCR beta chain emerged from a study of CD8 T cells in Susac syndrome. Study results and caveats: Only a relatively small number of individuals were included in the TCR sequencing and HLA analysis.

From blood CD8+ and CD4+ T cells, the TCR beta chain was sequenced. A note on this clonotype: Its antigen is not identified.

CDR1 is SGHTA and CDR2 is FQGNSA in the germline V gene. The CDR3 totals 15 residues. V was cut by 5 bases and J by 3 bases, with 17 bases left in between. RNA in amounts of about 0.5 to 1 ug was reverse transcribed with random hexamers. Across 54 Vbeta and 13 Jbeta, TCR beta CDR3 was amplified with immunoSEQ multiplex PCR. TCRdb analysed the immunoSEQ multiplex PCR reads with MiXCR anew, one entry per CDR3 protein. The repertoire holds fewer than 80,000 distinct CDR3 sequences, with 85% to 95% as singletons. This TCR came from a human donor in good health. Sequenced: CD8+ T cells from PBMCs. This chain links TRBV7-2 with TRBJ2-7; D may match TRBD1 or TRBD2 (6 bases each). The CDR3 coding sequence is TGTGCCAGCAGCCCTATCGGGGGCACAAGCTACGAGCAGTACTTC. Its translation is CASSPIGGTSYEQYF.